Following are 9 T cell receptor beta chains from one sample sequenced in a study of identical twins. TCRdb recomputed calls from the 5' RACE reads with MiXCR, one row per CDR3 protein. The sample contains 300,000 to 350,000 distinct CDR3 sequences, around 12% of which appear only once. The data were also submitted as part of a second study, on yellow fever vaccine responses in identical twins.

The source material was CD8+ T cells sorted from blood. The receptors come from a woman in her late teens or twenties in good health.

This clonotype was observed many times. CDR3 sequence: CASSFDPNRGTYQETQYF. CDR3 coding DNA: TGTGCCAGCAGTTTTGACCCGAACAGGGGGACCTACCAAGAGACCCAGTACTTC. J is TRBJ2-5 and V is TRBV28, with TRBD1 identical over 8 bases. The CDR3 totals 18 residues. V trimming: 3 bases; J trimming: 0 bases; junction bases outside the gene matches: 12. CDR1 is MDHEN, CDR2 SYDVKM, per germline.

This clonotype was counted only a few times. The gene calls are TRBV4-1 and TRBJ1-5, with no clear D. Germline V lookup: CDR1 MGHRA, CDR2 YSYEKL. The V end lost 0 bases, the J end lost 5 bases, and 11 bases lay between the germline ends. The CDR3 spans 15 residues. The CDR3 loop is CASSQESQSYQPQHF. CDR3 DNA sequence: TGCGCCAGCAGCCAAGAGAGTCAGTCCTATCAGCCCCAGCATTTT.

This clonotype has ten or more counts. DNA of the CDR3: TGCAGCGTTGATCTGGGCCTATCCATTTATGGCTACACCTTC. Amino acids: CSVDLGLSIYGYTF. The chain recombines TRBV29-1 with TRBJ1-2; D not resolved. CDR3 length: 14 amino acids. Trimming pared 3 bases from V and 5 bases from J, leaving 16 bases between. Looked up from germline, CDR1 is SQVTM and CDR2 is ANQGSEA.

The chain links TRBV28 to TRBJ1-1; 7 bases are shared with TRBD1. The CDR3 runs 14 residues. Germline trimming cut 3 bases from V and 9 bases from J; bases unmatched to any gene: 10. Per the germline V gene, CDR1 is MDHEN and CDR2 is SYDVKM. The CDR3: CASSFTRGTTQAFF. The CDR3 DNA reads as TGTGCCAGCAGTTTTACCAGGGGGACTACTCAAGCTTTCTTT.

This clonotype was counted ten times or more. Here the CDR3 DNA reads TGTGCCACCAGTTCCTCCGACTTGGGACTGAAGGACACAGATACGCAGTATTTT. Translating gives CATSSSDLGLKDTDTQYF. The chain carries TRBV24-1 and TRBJ2-3; possible D gene TRBD2, 6 bases. Deletions cut 6 bases from V and 2 bases from J, with 23 bases between. CDR3 length: 18 amino acids. In germline, CDR1 is KGHDR, CDR2 SFDVKD.

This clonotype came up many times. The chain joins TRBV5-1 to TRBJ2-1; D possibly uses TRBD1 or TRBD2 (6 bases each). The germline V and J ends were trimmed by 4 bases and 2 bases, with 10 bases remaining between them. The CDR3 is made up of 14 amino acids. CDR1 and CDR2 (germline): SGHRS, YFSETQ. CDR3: CASSDGGTYNEQFF. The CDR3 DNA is TGCGCCAGCAGCGACGGGGGCACCTACAATGAGCAGTTCTTC.

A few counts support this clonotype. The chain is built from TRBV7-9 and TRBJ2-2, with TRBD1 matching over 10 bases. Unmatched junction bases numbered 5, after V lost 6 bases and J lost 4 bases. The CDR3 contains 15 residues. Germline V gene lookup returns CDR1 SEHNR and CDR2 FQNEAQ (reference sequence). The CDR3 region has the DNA TGTGCCAGCAGGACAGGGGGCATGGGCACCGGGGAGCTGTTTTTT. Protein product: CASRTGGMGTGELFF.

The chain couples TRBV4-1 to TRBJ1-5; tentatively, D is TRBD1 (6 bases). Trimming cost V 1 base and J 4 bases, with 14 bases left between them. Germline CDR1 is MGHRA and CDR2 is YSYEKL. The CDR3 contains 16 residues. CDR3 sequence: CASSQALDRQNQPQHF. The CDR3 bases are TGCGCCAGCAGCCAAGCTCTGGACAGACAGAATCAGCCCCAGCATTTT.

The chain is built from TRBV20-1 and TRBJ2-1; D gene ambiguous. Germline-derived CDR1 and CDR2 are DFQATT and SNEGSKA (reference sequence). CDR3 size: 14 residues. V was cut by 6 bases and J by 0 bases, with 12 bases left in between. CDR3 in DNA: TGCAGTGCCCCGGACGGAAGCTCCTACAATGAGCAGTTCTTC. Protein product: CSAPDGSSYNEQFF.